The 27 T cell receptor beta chains below all came from one sample that was sequenced in a study of CD8 T cells in Susac syndrome. 0.5 to 1 ug RNA was reverse transcribed with random hexamers. TCRdb re-derived calls from the immunoSEQ multiplex PCR reads in MiXCR, one entry per CDR3 protein. The table has some 110,000 distinct CDR3 sequences, around 96% seen once. The sequencing input was CD4+ T cells from PBMCs. The receptors were gathered from a human donor in good health.

J is TRBJ2-7 and V is TRBV4-2, with a weak D call TRBD2 (6 bases). This CDR3 is 14 amino acids long. In germline, CDR1 is LGHNA, CDR2 YNFKEQ. Trimming shortened V by 4 bases and J by 1 base, and 11 bases separated the two germline ends. CDR3 DNA: TGTGCCAGCAGCCCGTCCGGGACTTCCTACGAGCAGTACTTC. This encodes CASSPSGTSYEQYF.

This clonotype was seen a single time. The rearrangement links TRBV20-1 to TRBJ2-7; 9 bases map to TRBD2. Losses at the gene ends were 1 base for V and 4 bases for J; bases not matched to a gene: 5. The CDR3 length is 14 residues. Germline CDR1 DFQATT, CDR2 SNEGSKA (reference sequence). CDR3 residues: CSARATSGPYEQYF. The CDR3 nucleotides are TGCAGTGCTAGAGCAACTAGCGGGCCGTACGAGCAGTACTTC.

The chain has TRBV5-1 and TRBJ1-3; D gene uncertain. V shed 0 bases and J shed 4 bases, with 8 bases lying between them. From germline, CDR1 is SGHRS and CDR2 YFSETQ. This CDR3 comprises 14 residues. The CDR3 DNA sequence: TGCGCCAGCAGCTTGGACCGGCTCGGAAACACCATATATTTT. Protein sequence: CASSLDRLGNTIYF.

This clonotype was seen only a few times. The J gene is TRBJ1-1, the V gene TRBV29-1; TRBD1 might be the D (6 bases). V was pared by 6 bases and J by 2 bases, with 10 bases between. The CDR3 spans 12 residues. Germline V gene sequence: CDR1 SQVTM, CDR2 ANQGSEA. The chain's CDR3 is CSVGTPNTEAFF. DNA of the CDR3: TGCAGCGTCGGGACACCTAACACTGAAGCTTTCTTT.

This rearrangement joins TRBV20-1 to TRBJ2-3, with 8 bases fitting TRBD2. The CDR3 is made up of 13 amino acids. Germline lookup yields CDR1 DFQATT and CDR2 SNEGSKA (reference sequence). The J segment lost 4 bases and the V segment lost 7 bases, leaving 7 bases of the junction unmatched. CDR3 in amino acids: CSVYSGKADTQYF. The DNA for the CDR3 is TGCAGTGTCTATAGCGGGAAAGCAGATACGCAGTATTTT.

The chain has TRBV18 and TRBJ1-2; weak D call: TRBD1 (6 bases). Germline-derived CDR1 and CDR2 are KGHSH and LQKENI. Trimming took off 2 bases at V and 4 bases at J, with 11 bases between the two ends. This CDR3 contains 14 residues. DNA of the CDR3: TGTGCCAGCTCACCAAACAAGGGGGGCTATGGCTACACCTTC. Its protein product is CASSPNKGGYGYTF.

The rearrangement joins TRBV20-1 to TRBJ2-5; the D is unclear. Germline assignment: CDR1 DFQATT and CDR2 SNEGSKA (reference sequence). The CDR3 loop spans 11 amino acids. V was pared by 6 bases and J by 3 bases, with 8 bases between. The CDR3 sequence is CSAASEETQYF. CDR3 coding DNA: TGCAGTGCCGCATCGGAAGAGACCCAGTACTTC.

This chain joins TRBV29-1 and TRBJ2-2; D might be TRBD1 or TRBD2, each matching 6 bases. This CDR3 has 13 residues. The germline V gene encodes CDR1 SQVTM and CDR2 ANQGSEA. Trimming stripped 8 bases from V and 5 bases from J, with 15 bases between. CDR3 region: CSSMKGGTGELFF. In nucleotides, the CDR3 is TGCAGCTCCATGAAGGGGGGAACCGGGGAGCTGTTTTTT.

The chain joins TRBV10-3 to TRBJ2-7, with D uncertain. Trimming took off 4 bases at V and 7 bases at J, with 14 bases between the two ends. The CDR3 spans 13 residues. Looked up from germline, CDR1 is ENHRY and CDR2 is SYGVKD. DNA of the CDR3: TGTGCCATCAGTGGTACAGCCTCTGAGGAGCAGTACTTC. This translates into CAISGTASEEQYF.

The V gene is TRBV20-1, the J gene TRBJ2-1; perhaps D is TRBD1 or TRBD2 (5 bases each). The CDR3 sequence is 15 residues long. Germline values: CDR1 DFQATT, CDR2 SNEGSKA (reference sequence). The V gene lost 5 bases and the J gene lost 3 bases, with 17 bases spanning the gap. The chain's CDR3 is CSAGGRPGYYNEQFF. The CDR3 DNA is TGCAGTGCTGGGGGAAGACCAGGATACTACAATGAGCAGTTCTTC.

The chain has TRBV29-1 and TRBJ2-5; no firm D call. CDR1 SQVTM and CDR2 ANQGSEA come from the germline V gene. Trimming cost V 0 bases and J 5 bases, with 7 bases left between them. The CDR3 is 12 residues long. CDR3 amino acids: CSVEEGYETQYF. CDR3 sequence (DNA): TGCAGCGTTGAAGAAGGGTATGAGACCCAGTACTTC.

This clonotype was counted only a few times. V is TRBV6-1 and J is TRBJ1-1; weak D call: TRBD1 (6 bases). The V end was cut by 5 bases, the J end by 1 base, with 14 bases between. CDR1 MNHNS and CDR2 SASEGT come from the germline V gene. This CDR3 is built from 15 residues. The CDR3 coding sequence is TGTGCCAGCAGTCAGCTAGGGACACGGAACACTGAAGCTTTCTTT. This sequence encodes CASSQLGTRNTEAFF.

In its sample, this clonotype was seen a few times. The chain uses TRBV28 and TRBJ2-5; 11 bases fit TRBD2. CDR1 and CDR2 (germline): MDHEN, SYDVKM. The CDR3 extends over 14 amino acids. J gave up 4 bases and V 4 bases, and 2 bases lay outside the gene matches. The CDR3 nucleotides read TGTGCCAGCAGTTCCGGACTAGCGGGAGAGACCCAGTACTTC. It specifies CASSSGLAGETQYF.

The rearrangement joins TRBV5-1 to TRBJ2-2; 7 nucleotides agree with TRBD1. CDR1 and CDR2 (germline): SGHRS, YFSETQ. J gave up 0 bases and V 9 bases, and 8 bases lay outside the gene matches. CDR3 length: 15 amino acids. CDR3 sequence (DNA): TGCGCCACCTCCAGGACAGGTTCGAACACCGGGGAGCTGTTTTTT. Amino acids: CATSRTGSNTGELFF. Filled out from reference TRBV5-1 and TRBJ2-2, the complete variable domain reads KAGVTQTPRYLIKTRGQQVTLSCSPISGHRSVSWYQQTPGQGLQFLFEYFSETQRNKGNFPGRFSGRQFSNSRSEMNVSTLELGDSALYLCATSRTGSNTGELFFGEGSRLTVL.

The chain links TRBV2 to TRBJ2-7; possible D gene TRBD2, 7 bases. The CDR3 length is 13 residues. V lost 10 bases, J lost 2 bases, and 15 bases lay in between. CDR1 SNHLY and CDR2 FYNNEI come from the germline V gene. The CDR3 nucleotides read TGTGCCACCCAGGCGGGGGCCGCCTACGAGCAGTACTTC. Translation: CATQAGAAYEQYF.

V and J are TRBV20-1 and TRBJ2-5, with D possibly matching TRBD1 (5 bases). V was trimmed by 4 bases and J by 4 bases, leaving 16 bases between them. CDR3 size: 14 residues. Germline V gene lookup returns CDR1 DFQATT and CDR2 SNEGSKA (reference sequence). DNA of the CDR3: TGCAGTGCTAACAAGCAGGGCGGCGCAGAGACCCAGTACTTC. Residues: CSANKQGGAETQYF.

This rearrangement joins TRBV6-2 or TRBV6-3 to TRBJ2-3; D not certain. Germline V CDR1 and CDR2: MNHEY, SVGEGT. The ends were cut back, 5 bases at V and 3 bases at J, with 12 bases in the middle. CDR3 length equals 14 residues. The chain's CDR3 is CASSRTGLTDTQYF. CDR3 DNA: TGTGCCAGCAGTCGTACCGGGCTGACAGATACGCAGTATTTT.

The V call is TRBV18, the J call TRBJ1-1, with D unresolved. With 0 bases removed from V and 0 bases from J, the gap between germline ends came to 5 bases. The CDR3 totals 14 residues. The germline V gene encodes CDR1 KGHSH and CDR2 LQKENI. In DNA form, the CDR3 reads TGTGCCAGCTCACCACCATTAGTGAACACTGAAGCTTTCTTT. Translated: CASSPPLVNTEAFF.

CDR3 sequence: CASSQERDRGGYTF. As DNA, the CDR3 is TGCGCCAGCAGCCAAGAGAGGGACAGGGGGGGCTACACCTTC. The chain uses TRBV4-3 and TRBJ1-2, with 11 positions matching TRBD1. The junction had 2 bases not matched to a gene; V was cut back by 0 bases and J by 8 bases. This CDR3 contains 14 residues. CDR1 and CDR2 from the germline V gene are LGHNA and YSLEER.

The rearrangement uses TRBV6-6 and TRBJ2-7, with a tentative D call TRBD2 (6 bases). V lost 6 bases, J lost 2 bases, and 17 bases lay in between. This CDR3 region has 15 residues. Germline lookup yields CDR1 MNHNY and CDR2 SVGAGI (reference sequence). CDR3 residues: CASSQFGGIAYEQYF. The DNA of the CDR3 is TGTGCCAGCAGCCAGTTCGGGGGAATCGCCTACGAGCAGTACTTC.

This clonotype was counted a few times. The rearrangement uses TRBV5-4 and TRBJ2-1; 9 positions agree with TRBD1. Germline CDR1 is SGHNT and CDR2 is YYREEE (reference sequence). CDR3 length: 14 amino acids. The J segment lost 4 bases and the V segment lost 2 bases, leaving 1 base of the junction unmatched. The CDR3 DNA is TGTGCCAGCAGCTTTGGACAGGGGTACAATGAGCAGTTCTTC. This translates into CASSFGQGYNEQFF.

V and J are TRBV2 and TRBJ2-3, with 10 bases fitting TRBD2. Per germline, CDR1 SNHLY and CDR2 FYNNEI. The V segment lost 2 bases and the J segment 3 bases; nucleotides outside the gene matches: 11. The CDR3 sequence is 18 residues long. The CDR3 loop is CASSESPLAGAWTDTQYF. The CDR3 DNA follows: TGTGCCAGCAGTGAAAGCCCCCTAGCGGGAGCCTGGACAGATACGCAGTATTTT.

The chain uses TRBV12-3 or TRBV12-4 and TRBJ1-2; D gene unclear. V lost 3 bases, J lost 7 bases, and 12 bases lay in between. The CDR3 is 13 residues long. The CDR3, as DNA: TGTGCCAGCAGTTTGTTGGAGTCAAGTGGCTACACCTTC. Amino acid sequence: CASSLLESSGYTF.

V usage is TRBV10-3 and J usage is TRBJ1-2, with 8 bases aligning to TRBD1. CDR1 is ENHRY, CDR2 SYGVKD, per germline. CDR3 length equals 14 residues. J was trimmed by 2 bases and V by 4 bases; bases with no gene match: 3. Here the CDR3 DNA reads TGTGCCATCAGTGTAAACAGGGGGAACTATGGCTACACCTTC. Its protein is CAISVNRGNYGYTF.

The chain uses TRBV20-1 and TRBJ1-2, with a possible D match to TRBD1 (5 bases). The CDR3 extends over 12 amino acids. Germline V gene sequence: CDR1 DFQATT, CDR2 SNEGSKA (reference sequence). V lost 6 bases, J lost 7 bases, and 15 bases lay in between. In DNA, the CDR3 is TGCAGTGCCATTCCGGGGGGTTCTGGCTACACCTTC. This codes for CSAIPGGSGYTF.

The rearrangement joins TRBV5-1 to TRBJ2-7; TRBD2 matches at 8 bases. Per germline, CDR1 SGHRS and CDR2 YFSETQ. The junction had 11 bases not matched to a gene; V was cut back by 4 bases and J by 11 bases. The CDR3 sequence is 13 residues long. CDR3 amino acids: CASSPKSGGAEYF. The CDR3, as DNA: TGCGCCAGCAGCCCCAAGAGCGGGGGCGCGGAGTACTTC.

This clonotype was counted a single time. This chain links TRBV2 with TRBJ1-5; D gene unclear. Germline CDR1 SNHLY, CDR2 FYNNEI. The CDR3 extends over 13 amino acids. V was cut by 3 bases and J by 1 base, with 4 bases left in between. The CDR3 nucleotides read TGTGCCAGCAGTGACGACAGCAATCAGCCCCAGCATTTT. This encodes CASSDDSNQPQHF.